A selection of T cell receptor beta chains follows, all from one sample in a study of identical twins. TCRdb analysed the 5' RACE reads with MiXCR anew, one entry per CDR3 protein. The data contain 500,000 or so distinct CDR3 sequences, about 20% of them singletons. The same sample was also used in a study of T cells expressing NK-cell markers.

The source material was CD4+ T cells sorted from blood. These receptors came from a young woman in good health. Both conserved end residues are part of each CDR3. The order of the fields is V gene, clone size, J gene, CDR3 protein. Clone size is given for some rows only: seen once, a few or many times, or a class if the clone is expanded.

V: TRBV20-1; size: few; J: TRBJ2-3; CDR3: CSARSFLAGATDTQYF
V: TRBV18; size: .; J: TRBJ2-2; CDR3: CATKTAGGELFF
V: TRBV29-1; size: few; J: TRBJ2-5; CDR3: CSVAPVGGLETQYF
V: TRBV5-5; size: many; J: TRBJ2-7; CDR3: CASSRGLAAYYEQYF
V: TRBV12-3/TRBV12-4; size: few; J: TRBJ1-5; CDR3: CASSAPSSNQPQHF
V: TRBV12-3/TRBV12-4; size: few; J: TRBJ1-2; CDR3: CASSLRGGGGYTF
V: TRBV3-1; size: .; J: TRBJ1-2; CDR3: CASTGQRSYGYTF
V: TRBV24-1; size: .; J: TRBJ2-3; CDR3: CATSDSGTPGPTDTQYF
V: TRBV29-1; size: few; J: TRBJ2-1; CDR3: CSVVLAGYNEQFF
V: TRBV15; size: .; J: TRBJ2-1; CDR3: CATSRRAGDEQFF
V: TRBV4-3; size: .; J: TRBJ1-1; CDR3: CASSQDGTNMNTEAFF
V: TRBV3-1; size: .; J: TRBJ2-5; CDR3: CASSQVASYETQYF
V: TRBV12-3/TRBV12-4; size: many; J: TRBJ1-2; CDR3: CASSLGAGGKGYTF
V: TRBV3-1; size: few; J: TRBJ2-7; CDR3: CASSQGLAGGFDEQYF
V: TRBV5-1; size: .; J: TRBJ2-2; CDR3: CASSLASGGAGELFF
V: TRBV5-1; size: many; J: TRBJ1-1; CDR3: CASSLQANTEAFF
V: TRBV5-1; size: .; J: TRBJ2-2; CDR3: CASSPLKGSGRGELFF
V: TRBV4-3; size: few; J: TRBJ2-7; CDR3: CASSQADGGGRRWYEQYF
V: TRBV12-3/TRBV12-4; size: .; J: TRBJ2-7; CDR3: CASTLGGGEDEQYF
V: TRBV10-3; size: .; J: TRBJ1-6; CDR3: CAISEAGTSNSPLHF
V: TRBV20-1; size: .; J: TRBJ2-5; CDR3: CSARVGDSHGETQYF
V: TRBV20-1; size: few; J: TRBJ2-5; CDR3: CSAIGLADRGQYF
V: TRBV6-5; size: few; J: TRBJ2-1; CDR3: CASSSQGGKNEQFF
V: TRBV24-1; size: many; J: TRBJ2-4; CDR3: CATSDRLNIQYF
V: TRBV5-1; size: many; J: TRBJ2-5; CDR3: CASSPGNLGTEETQYF
V: TRBV12-3/TRBV12-4; size: .; J: TRBJ2-1; CDR3: CASNLLAGGSNEQFF
V: TRBV2; size: few; J: TRBJ1-1; CDR3: CASKLIPNMNTEAFF
V: TRBV5-1; size: .; J: TRBJ2-5; CDR3: CASSSMADPGETQYF
V: TRBV5-1; size: few; J: TRBJ2-5; CDR3: CASSFAGTGEETQYF
V: TRBV29-1; size: .; J: TRBJ2-3; CDR3: CSVAQTDSSVHF
V: TRBV20-1; size: .; J: TRBJ2-6; CDR3: CSARPQGVSGNQRSGANVLTF
V: TRBV12-3/TRBV12-4; size: many; J: TRBJ2-3; CDR3: CASTLDRADTQYF
V: TRBV29-1; size: .; J: TRBJ1-2; CDR3: CSANRGPDGYTF